This T cell receptor beta chain was observed in a study of blood T cell repertoires in COVID-19. At the level of the study: Sources were T cells, B-cell-depleted T cells, or PBMCs; the material itself was cDNA or gDNA.

Per the original data handling: Reference gene primer amplification yielded estimated nucleated cell counts. The assay was immunoSEQ multiplex PCR, and TCRdb's table has in-frame clones only and misses some. The V and J calls and clone size are taken from that table; D and trimming were inferred from the DNA. The table shows approximately 200,000 clones, with roughly 80% occurring only once. This CDR3 has 19 residues. Germline trimming cut 6 bases from V and 2 bases from J; bases unmatched to any gene: 18. Per germline, CDR1 MNHEY and CDR2 SVGEGT. The chain carries TRBV6-2 or TRBV6-3 and TRBJ2-3; 9 bases are a match to TRBD2. The sequence was collected from a woman aged 60-75 years with acute or convalescent COVID-19. The sample taken for sequencing was peripheral blood. CDR3 in DNA: TGTGCCAGCAGCTTTTACAGCGGGGGGCCAAAAGGTTCCACAGATACGCAGTATTTT. As protein: CASSFYSGGPKGSTDTQYF.